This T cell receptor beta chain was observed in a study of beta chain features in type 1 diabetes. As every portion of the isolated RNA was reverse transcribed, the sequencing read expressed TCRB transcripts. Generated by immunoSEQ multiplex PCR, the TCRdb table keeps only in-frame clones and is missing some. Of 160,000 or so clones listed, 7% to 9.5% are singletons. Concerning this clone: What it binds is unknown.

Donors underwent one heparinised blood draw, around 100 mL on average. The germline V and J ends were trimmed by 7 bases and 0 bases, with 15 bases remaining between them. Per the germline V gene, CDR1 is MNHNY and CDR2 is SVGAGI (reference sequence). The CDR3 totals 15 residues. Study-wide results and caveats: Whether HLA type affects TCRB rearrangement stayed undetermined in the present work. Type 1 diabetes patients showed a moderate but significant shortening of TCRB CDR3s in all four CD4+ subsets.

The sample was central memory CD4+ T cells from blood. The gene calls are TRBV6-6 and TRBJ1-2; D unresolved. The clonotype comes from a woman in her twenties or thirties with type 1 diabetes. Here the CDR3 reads CASTTRRTSNYGYTF. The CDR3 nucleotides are TGTGCCAGCACCACCAGACGGACTTCTAACTATGGCTACACCTTC.